Below are 23 T cell receptor beta chains sequenced from a single sample in a study of quantifying T cell responses using KT2 cells. Study background: TCR alpha and beta constant-region primers primed reverse transcription of RNA.

The cDNA 3' end received a ligated oligonucleotide with a UMI. First-round PCR used roughly 4 cycles and beta primers RC1.1 and RC1.2 covering TRBC1 and TRBC2. TCRdb processed the UMI-ligation and nested PCR reads anew with MiXCR; each CDR3 protein has one entry. The data contain around 56,000 distinct CDR3 sequences, approximately 13% of them singletons. Sample: PBMCs spiked with cells of the T cell clone KT2. All receptors come from a human donor.

The table lists this clonotype with a few counts. The genes are TRBV3-1 and TRBJ1-1, with D maybe TRBD1 (6 bases). CDR3 length equals 14 residues. The V gene's germline CDR1 is LGHDT and CDR2 YNNKEL (reference sequence). V shed 4 bases and J shed 7 bases, with 16 bases lying between them. CDR3 sequence: CASSLSRGPLEAFF. CDR3 coding DNA: TGTGCCAGCAGCCTCAGCAGGGGACCCCTTGAAGCTTTCTTT.

The sample holds a few counts of this clonotype. The V gene is TRBV20-1, the J gene TRBJ1-1; D is unclear. V was cut by 1 base and J by 6 bases, with 12 bases left in between. Germline values: CDR1 DFQATT, CDR2 SNEGSKA (reference sequence). This CDR3 contains 13 residues. The CDR3 protein is CSARGGRLAEAFF. CDR3 bases: TGCAGTGCTAGAGGCGGAAGGCTCGCTGAAGCTTTCTTT.

The chain couples TRBV6-5 to TRBJ1-5; D is perhaps TRBD1 (5 bases). V gave up 6 bases and J gave up 3 bases, with 12 bases separating them. The CDR3 length is 14 residues. In germline, CDR1 is MNHEY, CDR2 SVGAGI. This chain's CDR3 is CASSPFRDNQPQHF. CDR3 nucleotide sequence: TGTGCCAGCAGCCCGTTCAGGGACAATCAGCCCCAGCATTTT.

In this sample, this clonotype turned up a few times. This chain connects TRBV12-3 or TRBV12-4 to TRBJ2-3, with TRBD2 matching over 9 bases. The CDR3 length is 15 residues. V dropped 3 bases and J dropped 4; count of bases not matched to a gene: 5. The CDR3 DNA follows: TGTGCCAGCAGTTTCTGGCGGGGGGGCCCAGATACGCAGTATTTT. This sequence encodes CASSFWRGGPDTQYF.

The sample holds a few counts of this clonotype. This chain joins TRBV18 and TRBJ2-6; 7 bases agree with TRBD1. After removal of 6 bases from V and 0 bases from J, the junction contained 8 bases not matched to a gene. The CDR3 runs 17 residues. The germline CDR1 and CDR2 sequences are KGHSH and LQKENI. CDR3 DNA sequence: TGTGCCAGCTCTACGACAGGGTCCCGCTCTGGGGCCAACGTCCTGACTTTC. Encoded protein: CASSTTGSRSGANVLTF.

This clonotype was found a few times. The V gene is TRBV12-3 or TRBV12-4, the J gene TRBJ2-7, with 8 bases fitting TRBD1. The CDR3 covers 13 residues. V lost 6 bases to trimming and J lost 5 bases; unmatched junction nucleotides: 6. In DNA form, the CDR3 reads TGTGCCAGCAGGGGGACAGGCCCCAACGAGCAGTACTTC. It codes for CASRGTGPNEQYF.

The V call is TRBV2, the J call TRBJ1-1; D ambiguous. CDR3 size: 13 residues. CDR1 is SNHLY and CDR2 is FYNNEI in the germline V gene. Trimming took 3 bases from V and 6 from J, leaving 11 bases between them. CDR3 sequence reads: CASSEYPGAEAFF. The CDR3 nucleotides read TGTGCCAGCAGTGAGTATCCTGGTGCTGAAGCTTTCTTT.

This clonotype was found a few times. V is TRBV2 and J is TRBJ2-5; TRBD1 matches 10 bases. The CDR3 length is 16 residues. Germline-derived CDR1 and CDR2 are SNHLY and FYNNEI. Trimming removed 3 bases from V and 3 bases from J; junction bases left unmatched: 7. CDR3 sequence reads: CASSEVWTGGKETQYF. The CDR3 DNA follows: TGTGCCAGCAGTGAGGTTTGGACAGGGGGAAAAGAGACCCAGTACTTC.

At least ten counts were recorded for this clonotype. The rearrangement links TRBV5-5 to TRBJ1-4; D is undetermined. CDR1 and CDR2 (germline): SGHKS, YYEKEE (reference sequence). The CDR3 has 15 residues. The ends were cut back, 0 bases at V and 0 bases at J, with 6 bases in the middle. The CDR3 coding sequence is TGTGCCAGCAGCTTGGCCCAAGCAACTAATGAAAAACTGTTTTTT. Translating it yields CASSLAQATNEKLFF.

The rearrangement uses TRBV4-1 and TRBJ1-6; TRBD1 aligns across 10 bases. The CDR3 totals 19 residues. The junction had 15 bases not matched to a gene; V was cut back by 1 base and J by 9 bases. Looked up from germline, CDR1 is MGHRA and CDR2 is YSYEKL. CDR3 nucleotides: TGCGCCAGCAGCCAAGTGGTTGAGCGCCGGACAGGGGGGGGTTCACCCCTCCACTTT. It specifies CASSQVVERRTGGGSPLHF.

This clonotype occurred a few times. V gene TRBV29-1 combines with J gene TRBJ2-3, with TRBD2 identical over 8 bases. The ends lost 7 bases at V and 3 bases at J; junction bases unmatched: 6. The CDR3 length is 13 residues. Germline loops: CDR1 SQVTM, CDR2 ANQGSEA. The CDR3 loop reads CSAKRGPTDTQYF. CDR3 coding DNA: TGCAGCGCCAAGCGGGGGCCAACAGATACGCAGTATTTT.

There are many counts of this clonotype. The chain employs TRBV6-5 and TRBJ1-1; D gene ambiguous. V was clipped by 0 bases and J by 1 base, with 9 bases between them. Germline loops: CDR1 MNHEY, CDR2 SVGAGI. The CDR3 length is 15 residues. The CDR3 sequence: CASSYSVGKNTEAFF. CDR3 DNA sequence: TGTGCCAGCAGTTACTCAGTCGGGAAGAACACTGAAGCTTTCTTT.

There are many counts of this clonotype. The chain joins TRBV3-1 to TRBJ1-1; D may be TRBD1 (6 bases). The CDR3 has 15 residues. The V gene lost 4 bases and the J gene lost 1 base, with 13 bases spanning the gap. Germline V lookup: CDR1 LGHDT, CDR2 YNNKEL (reference sequence). CDR3 in amino acids: CASSRRGPKNTEAFF. As DNA, the CDR3 is TGTGCCAGCAGCCGCAGGGGCCCGAAGAACACTGAAGCTTTCTTT.

This clonotype came up a few times. The rearrangement links TRBV4-3 to TRBJ1-3, with 11 nucleotides matching TRBD1. The V segment lost 3 bases and the J segment 2 bases; nucleotides outside the gene matches: 6. This CDR3 spans 17 amino acids. CDR1 is LGHNA and CDR2 is YSLEER in the germline V gene. CDR3 coding DNA: TGCGCCAGCAGCCACTCACCGGGACAGGGGGCTGGAAACACCATATATTTT. Its translation: CASSHSPGQGAGNTIYF.

The J gene is TRBJ1-1, the V gene TRBV12-3 or TRBV12-4; D is undetermined. V gave up 2 bases and J gave up 4 bases, with 20 bases separating them. The CDR3 has 17 residues. The CDR3 DNA sequence: TGTGCCAGCAGTTTACCCCCGGACCGATTCGTGCGCACTGAAGCTTTCTTT. Translated: CASSLPPDRFVRTEAFF.

This clonotype was recorded many times. The chain is built from TRBV2 and TRBJ1-6; 8 bases match TRBD1. The CDR3 loop spans 15 amino acids. Germline CDR1 reads SNHLY; CDR2 reads FYNNEI. V gave up 6 bases and J gave up 8 bases; unmatched junction bases: 9. CDR3 in DNA: TGTGCCAGCAGCCCTCGACAGGGGACTTATTCACCCCTCCACTTT. The encoded protein is CASSPRQGTYSPLHF.

This sequence joins TRBV27 and TRBJ2-5; possibly TRBD1 or TRBD2 for D (5 bases each). The germline V gene encodes CDR1 MNHEY and CDR2 SMNVEV (reference sequence). The CDR3 sequence is 13 residues long. Deletions cut 2 bases from V and 6 bases from J, with 10 bases between. The CDR3 DNA reads as TGTGCCAGCAGTTTACGGGGCCGACAGACCCAGTACTTC. Translated: CASSLRGRQTQYF.

The chain recombines TRBV20-1 with TRBJ1-1; 7 nucleotides match TRBD1. Unmatched junction bases numbered 8, after V lost 1 base and J lost 0 bases. In germline, CDR1 is DFQATT, CDR2 SNEGSKA (reference sequence). CDR3 length: 16 residues. The CDR3 DNA reads as TGCAGTGCTAGAGGGACAGGCGCAACGATGAACACTGAAGCTTTCTTT. It is translated as CSARGTGATMNTEAFF.

This rearrangement joins TRBV29-1 to TRBJ2-5; TRBD1 matches at 8 bases. Germline V gives CDR1 SQVTM, CDR2 ANQGSEA. Trimming cost V 3 bases and J 7 bases; bases outside gene matches: 4. CDR3 length: 12 amino acids. CDR3 sequence (DNA): TGCAGCGTTGAGCCGACAGGGGTGACCCAGTACTTC. Translated, it gives CSVEPTGVTQYF.

This clonotype was seen a handful of times. The chain is built from TRBV28 and TRBJ2-1; perhaps D is TRBD1 or TRBD2 (5 bases each). V lost 4 bases and J 2 bases, leaving 15 bases between the germline ends. CDR3 length: 16 amino acids. Germline V CDR1 and CDR2: MDHEN, SYDVKM. The CDR3 DNA follows: TGTGCCAGCAGTTCAATCTGGGGGAAAACCTACAATGAGCAGTTCTTC. This codes for CASSSIWGKTYNEQFF.

The gene calls are TRBV15 and TRBJ1-5, with D possibly TRBD1 on 5 matching bases. CDR3 length equals 15 residues. Trimming took 1 base from V and 0 from J, leaving 7 bases between them. Germline CDR1 LNHNV, CDR2 YYDKDF (reference sequence). In nucleotides, the CDR3 is TGTGCCACCAGCAGAGGACAGAATAGCAATCAGCCCCAGCATTTT. This codes for CATSRGQNSNQPQHF.

This clonotype was counted only a few times. The chain carries TRBV29-1 and TRBJ1-2; possibly TRBD1 for D (6 bases). CDR3 size: 13 residues. Germline V gene sequence: CDR1 SQVTM, CDR2 ANQGSEA. Deletions cut 1 base from V and 8 bases from J, with 14 bases between. The CDR3 sequence: CSVEAGGGVGYTF. CDR3 nucleotides: TGCAGCGTTGAAGCGGGGGGCGGGGTCGGCTACACCTTC.

This clonotype was observed a handful of times. The chain uses TRBV9 and TRBJ2-5, with TRBD2 matching 8 bases. Trimming removed 3 bases from V and 5 bases from J; junction bases left unmatched: 6. This CDR3 has 14 amino acids. CDR1 is SGDLS, CDR2 YYNGEE, per germline. CDR3 protein: CASSGSGREETQYF. The CDR3 DNA reads as TGTGCCAGCAGCGGTTCCGGGAGGGAGGAGACCCAGTACTTC.